This T cell receptor beta chain was sequenced during a study of blood T cell repertoires in COVID-19. Trimming shortened V by 1 base and J by 4 bases, and 13 bases separated the two germline ends. The CDR3 consists of 15 residues. CDR1 SGHTA and CDR2 FQGNSA come from the germline V gene. Authors' processing steps: Amplification with reference gene primers provided the estimates of nucleated cell counts. Clones were sequenced by immunoSEQ multiplex PCR, and TCRdb holds only the in-frame ones, with some missing. The DNA gave D and trimming, while V, J and clone size come from that table. Among about 46,000 clones listed, 70% to 90% were seen once.

This chain uses TRBV7-2 with TRBJ1-2; possible D gene TRBD1, 6 bases. The sample consisted of peripheral blood. This sequence originates from a human donor in a cohort sampled during active COVID-19. The donor label of this sample is uncertain. CDR3 nucleotide sequence: TGTGCCAGCAGCTTAGAACAGGGTATCTTCTATGGCTACACCTTC. This sequence encodes CASSLEQGIFYGYTF.